Listed below are T cell receptor beta chains from one sample, sequenced in a study of a mutant IDH1 vaccine in newly diagnosed glioma. Profiling relied on immunoSEQ multiplex PCR, and the TCRdb table lists in-frame clones only, not all of them. This sample has approximately 37,000 clones, with approximately 82% found just once. Their target antigens are unknown. The sequenced sample was PBMCs, obtained from a glioma patient whose treatment included an IDH1 peptide vaccine. The receptor source for this set is a man aged 18 to 29 with glioma. Some clones in this sample may be carry-over from other donors' samples. Both conserved end residues are part of each CDR3. D genes are given only for firm matches. Expanded clones are given a class, and other clones once, few, many or no size at all.

j_call d_call clone_size v_call cdr3_nt cdr3_aa
TRBJ1-2 NA NA TRBV10-3 TGTGCCATCAGTGAACCTCGGGAGGGTGCCTACACCTTC CAISEPREGAYTF
TRBJ1-1 NA NA TRBV5-1 TGCGCCAGCAGCTTGGACGTCGGGACTGAAGCTTTCTTT CASSLDVGTEAFF
TRBJ1-2 NA NA TRBV4-1 TGCGCCAGCAGCCAAGACCCCAAGGGGACGTCCCGGGTGAACTATGGCTACACCTTC CASSQDPKGTSRVNYGYTF
TRBJ2-1 TRBD2 once TRBV5-4 TGTGCCAGCAGCCCTAGCGGGAGGTTCAATGAGCAGTTCTTC CASSPSGRFNEQFF
TRBJ2-1 TRBD2 NA TRBV10-2 TGCGCCAGCAGAGGGACTAGCGGGCCTCTACTTTTTAATGAGCAGTTCTTC CASRGTSGPLLFNEQFF
TRBJ1-1 NA NA TRBV5-1 TGCGCCAGCAGCTTGGCCTTGGGGGCAGCGAACACTGAAGCTTTCTTT CASSLALGAANTEAFF
TRBJ2-1 NA NA TRBV25-1 TGTGCCAGCCGCCTTGGGGGGCCGACCTACAATGAGCAGTTCTTC CASRLGGPTYNEQFF
TRBJ2-1 NA NA TRBV4-1 TGCGCCAGCAGCCAAGATCTCAGCAGGAGCAATGAGCAGTTCTTC CASSQDLSRSNEQFF
TRBJ2-7 NA NA TRBV6-1 TGTGCCAGCGGGCAGAGGGACGACTCCTACGAGCAGTACTTC CASGQRDDSYEQYF
TRBJ1-1 NA NA TRBV7-2 TGTGCCAGCAGCTCCCCAAGGGGGGTGAACACTGAAGCTTTCTTT CASSSPRGVNTEAFF
TRBJ2-2 NA NA TRBV4-3 TGCGCCAGCAGCCTTGGGACGGATAACACCGGGGAGCTGTTTTTT CASSLGTDNTGELFF
TRBJ2-7 NA NA TRBV30 TGTGCCTGGAGTTTCAGAGGCGAGCAGTACTTC CAWSFRGEQYF
TRBJ1-1 NA NA TRBV19 TGTGCCAGTAGTACAGGGGTAACAGACACTGAAGCTTTCTTT CASSTGVTDTEAFF